The source of this TCR beta chain is a study of blood T cells in healthy people across ages. Whole-study results and caveats: It was held that the diversity estimates obtained from one million T cells were underestimates.

In the case of this clonotype: Its antigen is undetermined. One end of the junction does not line up with germline, which may come from a read error.

The germline V gene has CDR1 SEHNR and CDR2 FQNEAQ (reference sequence). This CDR3 region has 15 residues. With a J-beta primer mix and a sample-barcoded 5' primer, a second PCR ran about 7 to 12 cycles. Every sample gave at least 3 million paired-end reads containing CDR3. One entry per CDR3 protein, called by TCRdb with MiXCR from the 5' RACE reads. The table records about 1.4 million distinct CDR3 sequences, 55% to 75% of them present only once. The sequencing input was blood. The TCR comes from a man in his late teens or twenties in good health. This chain connects TRBV7-9 to TRBJ1-5; D remains ambiguous. The CDR3 DNA sequence: TGTACCAGCAGCTTAAGCACGGAACGCAATCAGCCCCAGCATTTT. This sequence encodes CTSSLSTERNQPQHF.